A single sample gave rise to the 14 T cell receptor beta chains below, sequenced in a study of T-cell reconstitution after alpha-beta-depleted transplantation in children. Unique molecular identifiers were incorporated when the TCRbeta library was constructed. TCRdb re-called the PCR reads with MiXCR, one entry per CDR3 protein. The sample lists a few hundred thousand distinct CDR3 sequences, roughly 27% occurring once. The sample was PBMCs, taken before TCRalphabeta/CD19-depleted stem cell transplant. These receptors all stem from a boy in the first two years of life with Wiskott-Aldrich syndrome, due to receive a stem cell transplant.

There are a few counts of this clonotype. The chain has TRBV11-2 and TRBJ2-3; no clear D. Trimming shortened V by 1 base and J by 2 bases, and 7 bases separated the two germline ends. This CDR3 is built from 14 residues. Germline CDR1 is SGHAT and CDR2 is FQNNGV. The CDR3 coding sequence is TGTGCCAGCAGCTTAGTGGTGGCCACAGATACGCAGTATTTT. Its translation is CASSLVVATDTQYF.

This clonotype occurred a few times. CDR3 sequence (DNA): TGTGCCAGCAGTCCAATTCCCGGACAGGAGGGCCAGCCCCAGCATTTT. Amino acids: CASSPIPGQEGQPQHF. The V and J genes are TRBV7-6 and TRBJ1-5; 7 bases map to TRBD1. CDR3 size: 16 residues. J gave up 7 bases and V 6 bases, and 15 bases lay outside the gene matches. Per the germline V gene, CDR1 is SGHVS and CDR2 is FNYEAQ.

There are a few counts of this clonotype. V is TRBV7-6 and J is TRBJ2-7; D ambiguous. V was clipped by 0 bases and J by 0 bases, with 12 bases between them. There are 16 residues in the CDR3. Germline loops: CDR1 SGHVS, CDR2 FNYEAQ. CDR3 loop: CASSLAAARSSYEQYF. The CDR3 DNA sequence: TGTGCCAGCAGCTTAGCCGCGGCACGGAGCTCCTACGAGCAGTACTTC. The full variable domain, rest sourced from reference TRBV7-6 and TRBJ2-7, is GAGVSQSPRYKVTKRGQDVALRCDPISGHVSLYWYRQALGQGPEFLTYFNYEAQQDKSGLPNDRFSAERPEGSISTLTIQRTEQRDSAMYRCASSLAAARSSYEQYFGPGTRLTVT.

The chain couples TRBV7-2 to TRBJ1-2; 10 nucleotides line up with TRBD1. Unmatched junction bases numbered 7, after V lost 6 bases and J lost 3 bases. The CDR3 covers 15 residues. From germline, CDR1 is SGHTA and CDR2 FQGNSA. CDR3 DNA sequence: TGTGCCAGCAGGCCCAGACAGGGGGCAGACTATGGCTACACCTTC. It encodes CASRPRQGADYGYTF.

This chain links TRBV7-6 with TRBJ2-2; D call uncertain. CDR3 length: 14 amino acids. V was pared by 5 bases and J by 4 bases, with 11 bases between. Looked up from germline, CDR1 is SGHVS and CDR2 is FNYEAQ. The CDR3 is CASSPLVGTGELFF. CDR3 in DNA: TGTGCCAGCAGCCCCCTTGTGGGCACCGGGGAGCTGTTTTTT.

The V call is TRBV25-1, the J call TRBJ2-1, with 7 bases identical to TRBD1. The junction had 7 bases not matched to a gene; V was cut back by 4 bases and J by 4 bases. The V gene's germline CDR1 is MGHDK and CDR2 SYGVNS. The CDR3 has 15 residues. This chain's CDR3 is CASSAGTASYNEQFF. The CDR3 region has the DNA TGTGCCAGCAGTGCCGGGACAGCCTCTTACAATGAGCAGTTCTTC. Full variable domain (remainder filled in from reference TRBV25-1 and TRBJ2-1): EADIYQTPRYLVIGTGKKITLECSQTMGHDKMYWYQQDPGMELHLIHYSYGVNSTEKGDLSSESTVSRIRTEHFPLTLESARPSHTSQYLCASSAGTASYNEQFFGPGTRLTVL.

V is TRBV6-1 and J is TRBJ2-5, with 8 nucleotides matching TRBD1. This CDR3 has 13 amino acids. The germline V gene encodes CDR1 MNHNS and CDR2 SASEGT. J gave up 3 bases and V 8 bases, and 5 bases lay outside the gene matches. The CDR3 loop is CASGRTGKETQYF. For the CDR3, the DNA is TGTGCCAGCGGCCGGACAGGGAAAGAGACCCAGTACTTC.

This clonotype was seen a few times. This chain's CDR3 is CASSVLAGGPHEQYF. The CDR3 nucleotides are TGTGCCAGCAGCGTCCTAGCGGGAGGGCCCCACGAGCAGTACTTC. The V gene is TRBV5-4, the J gene TRBJ2-7; TRBD2 matches at 12 bases. J gave up 5 bases and V 4 bases, and 7 bases lay outside the gene matches. The germline V gene encodes CDR1 SGHNT and CDR2 YYREEE (reference sequence). The CDR3 consists of 15 residues.

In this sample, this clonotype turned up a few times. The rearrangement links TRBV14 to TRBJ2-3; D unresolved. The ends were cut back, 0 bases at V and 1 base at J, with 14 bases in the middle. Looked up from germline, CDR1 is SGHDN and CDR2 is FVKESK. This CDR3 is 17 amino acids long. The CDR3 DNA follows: TGTGCCAGCAGCCAAGATCAGGCTACTTGGGGCACAGATACGCAGTATTTT. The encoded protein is CASSQDQATWGTDTQYF.

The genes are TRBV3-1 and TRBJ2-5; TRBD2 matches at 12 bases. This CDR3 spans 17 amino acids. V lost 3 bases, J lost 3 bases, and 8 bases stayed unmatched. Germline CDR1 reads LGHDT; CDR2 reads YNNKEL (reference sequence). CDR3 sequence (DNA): TGTGCCAGCAGCCAGCCCGGACTAGCGGGATCTAAAGAGACCCAGTACTTC. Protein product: CASSQPGLAGSKETQYF.

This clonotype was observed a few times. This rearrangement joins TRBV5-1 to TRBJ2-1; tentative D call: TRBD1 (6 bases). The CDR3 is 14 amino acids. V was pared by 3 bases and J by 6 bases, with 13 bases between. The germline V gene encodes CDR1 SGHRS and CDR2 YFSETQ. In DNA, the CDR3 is TGCGCCAGCAGCTCTAGGACAGTTGCCAATGAGCAGTTCTTC. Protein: CASSSRTVANEQFF.

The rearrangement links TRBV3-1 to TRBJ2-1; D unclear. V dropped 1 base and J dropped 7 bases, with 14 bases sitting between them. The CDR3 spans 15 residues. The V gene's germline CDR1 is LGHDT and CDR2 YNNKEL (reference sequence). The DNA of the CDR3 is TGTGCCAGCAGCCAAGGGCCCCAAGCCCTGAATGAGCAGTTCTTC. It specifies CASSQGPQALNEQFF.

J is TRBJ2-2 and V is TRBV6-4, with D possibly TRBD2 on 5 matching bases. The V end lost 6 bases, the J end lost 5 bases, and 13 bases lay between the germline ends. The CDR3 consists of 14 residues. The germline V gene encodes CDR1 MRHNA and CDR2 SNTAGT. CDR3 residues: CASSEDRGTGELFF. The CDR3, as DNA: TGTGCCAGCAGCGAGGACCGAGGGACCGGGGAGCTGTTTTTT.

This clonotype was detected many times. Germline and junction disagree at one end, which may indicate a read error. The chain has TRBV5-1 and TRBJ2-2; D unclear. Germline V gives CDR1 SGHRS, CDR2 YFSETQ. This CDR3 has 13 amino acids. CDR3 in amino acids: CASSLGPTGELFF. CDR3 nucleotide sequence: TGTGCCAGCAGCTTAGGTCCGACCGGGGAGCTGTTTTTT.